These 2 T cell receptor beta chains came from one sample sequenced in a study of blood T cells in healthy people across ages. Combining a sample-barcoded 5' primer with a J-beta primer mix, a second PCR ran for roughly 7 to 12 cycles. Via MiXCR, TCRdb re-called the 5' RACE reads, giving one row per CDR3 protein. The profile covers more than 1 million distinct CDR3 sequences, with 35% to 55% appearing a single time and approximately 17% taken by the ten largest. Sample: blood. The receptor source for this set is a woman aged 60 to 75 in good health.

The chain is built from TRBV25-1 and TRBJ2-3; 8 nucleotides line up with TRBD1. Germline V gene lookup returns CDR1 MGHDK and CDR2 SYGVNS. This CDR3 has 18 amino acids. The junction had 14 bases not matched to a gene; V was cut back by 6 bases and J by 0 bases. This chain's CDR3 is CASRPTGETSISTDTQYF. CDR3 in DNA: TGTGCCAGCAGACCGACAGGGGAAACCTCTATTAGCACAGATACGCAGTATTTT.

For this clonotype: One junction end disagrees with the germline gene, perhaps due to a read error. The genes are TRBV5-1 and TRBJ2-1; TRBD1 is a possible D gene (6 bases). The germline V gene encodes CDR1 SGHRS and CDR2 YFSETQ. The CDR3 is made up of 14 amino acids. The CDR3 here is CASGLVAGDNEQFF. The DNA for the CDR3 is TGCGCCAGCGGCTTGGTGGCAGGGGACAATGAGCAGTTCTTC.